One sample yielded the 4 T cell receptor beta chains listed below, sequenced in a study of metastatic and nonmetastatic thyroid tumors. Not a single patient had been given any form of treatment at any point before undergoing thyroid surgery. TCRdb re-called the PCR reads through MiXCR. In the table there are 24,000 or so clones, 13% of which are singletons. What was sequenced was blood. These receptors were taken from a female donor with papillary thyroid cancer or a benign thyroid nodule (not recorded which). Some clones in this sample may be carry-over from other donors' samples.

This clone was counted many times. Possible read error: a much larger clone is one base away. Other DNA sequences in the sample encode the same CDR3. The CDR3 region is CASSIPGTGDQPQHF. The CDR3 bases are TGTGCCAGCAGTATTCCCGGGACAGGGGATCAGCCCCAACATTTT. The V call is TRBV12-3 or TRBV12-4, the J call TRBJ1-5, with 10 positions matching TRBD1. The CDR3 is made up of 15 amino acids.

This clone is medium-sized by share. This chain uses TRBV6-1 with TRBJ2-7, with TRBD1 matching over 7 bases. Germline CDR1 reads MNHNS; CDR2 reads SASEGT. V shed 3 bases, J shed 0 bases, and the junction held 2 bases outside the gene matches. The CDR3 sequence is 14 residues long. This chain's CDR3 is CASSDRQGSYEQYF. CDR3 nucleotide sequence: TGTGCCAGCAGTGACCGACAGGGCTCCTACGAGCAGTACTTC.

This clone was recorded many times. The chain recombines TRBV12-3 or TRBV12-4 with TRBJ2-2, with D perhaps TRBD1 (5 bases). V was pared by 3 bases and J by 5 bases, with 16 bases between. CDR3 length: 16 residues. This CDR3 reads CASSFGRVVETGELFF. The CDR3, as DNA: TGTGCCAGCAGTTTCGGCAGGGTCGTCGAGACCGGGGAGCTGTTTTTT.

This clone was observed many times. The rearrangement uses TRBV29-1 and TRBJ2-1; unclear D gene. V shed 3 bases and J shed 5 bases, with 5 bases lying between them. From germline, CDR1 is SQVTM and CDR2 ANQGSEA. CDR3 length equals 11 residues. CDR3 coding DNA: TGCAGCGTTGACGTGAACAATGAGCAGTTCTTC. Its protein is CSVDVNNEQFF.